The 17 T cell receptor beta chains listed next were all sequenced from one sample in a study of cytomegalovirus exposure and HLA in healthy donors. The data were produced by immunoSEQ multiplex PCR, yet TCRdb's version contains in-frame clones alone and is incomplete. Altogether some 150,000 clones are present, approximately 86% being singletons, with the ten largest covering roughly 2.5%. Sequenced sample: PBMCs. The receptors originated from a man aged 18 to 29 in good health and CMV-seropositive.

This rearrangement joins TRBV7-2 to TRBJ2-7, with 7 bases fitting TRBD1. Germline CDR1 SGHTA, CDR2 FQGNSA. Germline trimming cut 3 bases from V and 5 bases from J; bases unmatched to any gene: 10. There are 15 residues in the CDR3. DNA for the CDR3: TGTGCCAGCAGCTTTCGTGTGACAGGGTCCCACGAGCAGTACTTC. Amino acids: CASSFRVTGSHEQYF.

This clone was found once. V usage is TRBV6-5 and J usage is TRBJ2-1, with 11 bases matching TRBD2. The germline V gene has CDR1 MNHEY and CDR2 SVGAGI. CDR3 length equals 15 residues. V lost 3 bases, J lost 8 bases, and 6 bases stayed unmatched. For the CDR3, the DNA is TGTGCCAGCAGTTATTCCCTAGCGGGGGGCTATGAGCAGTTCTTC. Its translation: CASSYSLAGGYEQFF.

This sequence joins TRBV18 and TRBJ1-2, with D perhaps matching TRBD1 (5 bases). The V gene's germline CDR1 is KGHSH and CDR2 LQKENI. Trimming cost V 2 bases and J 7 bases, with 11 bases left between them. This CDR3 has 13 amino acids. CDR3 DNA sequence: TGTGCCAGCTCACCAGGTGGGGCTAGTGGCTACACCTTC. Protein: CASSPGGASGYTF.

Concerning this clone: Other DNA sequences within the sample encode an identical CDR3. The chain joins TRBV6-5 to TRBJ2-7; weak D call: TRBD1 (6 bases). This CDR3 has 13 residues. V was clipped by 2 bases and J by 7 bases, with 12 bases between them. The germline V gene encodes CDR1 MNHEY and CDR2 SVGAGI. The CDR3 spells CASSYGTGWEQYF. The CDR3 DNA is TGTGCCAGCAGTTACGGCACAGGGTGGGAGCAGTACTTC.

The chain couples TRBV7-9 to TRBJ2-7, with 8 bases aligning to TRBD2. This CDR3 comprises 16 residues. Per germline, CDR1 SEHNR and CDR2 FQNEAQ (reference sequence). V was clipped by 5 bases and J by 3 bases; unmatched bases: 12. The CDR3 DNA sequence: TGTGCCAGCAGCCCCCATTCCGGGAGGGCCCGCTACGAGCAGTACTTC. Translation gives CASSPHSGRARYEQYF.

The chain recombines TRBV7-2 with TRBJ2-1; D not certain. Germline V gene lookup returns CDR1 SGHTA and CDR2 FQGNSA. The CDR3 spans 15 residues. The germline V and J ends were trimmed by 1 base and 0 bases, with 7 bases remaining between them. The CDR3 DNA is TGTGCCAGCAGCTTAGTCTTGAGCTCCTACAATGAGCAGTTCTTC. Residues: CASSLVLSSYNEQFF.

The CDR3, as DNA: TGTGCCAGCAGCCAAGATAGGGGGTCCCAAGAGACCCAGTACTTC. This encodes CASSQDRGSQETQYF. The rearrangement joins TRBV4-2 to TRBJ2-5, with D perhaps matching TRBD1 (6 bases). This CDR3 contains 15 residues. The germline V gene has CDR1 LGHNA and CDR2 YNFKEQ. The germline V and J ends were trimmed by 0 bases and 1 base, with 9 bases remaining between them.

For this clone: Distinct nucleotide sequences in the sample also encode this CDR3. CDR3 in DNA: TGCGCCAGCAGCCTGACGGGAAACACTGAAGCTTTCTTT. This translates into CASSLTGNTEAFF. The chain recombines TRBV5-1 with TRBJ1-1, with unresolved D. Germline CDR1 reads SGHRS; CDR2 reads YFSETQ. V dropped 4 bases and J dropped 2 bases, with 9 bases sitting between them. CDR3 length equals 13 residues.

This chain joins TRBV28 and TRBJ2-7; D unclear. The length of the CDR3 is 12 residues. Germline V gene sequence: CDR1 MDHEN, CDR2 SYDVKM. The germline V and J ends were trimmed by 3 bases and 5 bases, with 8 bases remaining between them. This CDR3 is CASSFPLNEQYF. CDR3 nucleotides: TGTGCCAGCAGTTTCCCTCTAAACGAGCAGTACTTC.

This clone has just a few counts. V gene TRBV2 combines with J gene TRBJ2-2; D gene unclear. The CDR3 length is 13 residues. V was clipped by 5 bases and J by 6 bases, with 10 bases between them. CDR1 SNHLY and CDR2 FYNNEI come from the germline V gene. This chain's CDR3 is CASSLFGPGELFF. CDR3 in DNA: TGTGCCAGCAGTCTATTTGGGCCCGGGGAGCTGTTTTTT.

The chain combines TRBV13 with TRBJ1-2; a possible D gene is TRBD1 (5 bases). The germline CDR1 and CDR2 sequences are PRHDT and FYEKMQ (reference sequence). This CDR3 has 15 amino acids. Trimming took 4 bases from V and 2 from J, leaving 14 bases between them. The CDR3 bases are TGTGCCAGCAGCTGGGGGGGGGTAGCGAACTATGGCTACACCTTC. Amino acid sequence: CASSWGGVANYGYTF.

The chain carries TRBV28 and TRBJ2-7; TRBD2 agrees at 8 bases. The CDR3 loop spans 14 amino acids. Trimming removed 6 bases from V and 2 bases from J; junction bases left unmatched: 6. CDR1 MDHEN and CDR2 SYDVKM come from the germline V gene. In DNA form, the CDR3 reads TGTGCCAGCAGGAAAGCGGGGGTCGCCTACGAGCAGTACTTC. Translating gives CASRKAGVAYEQYF.

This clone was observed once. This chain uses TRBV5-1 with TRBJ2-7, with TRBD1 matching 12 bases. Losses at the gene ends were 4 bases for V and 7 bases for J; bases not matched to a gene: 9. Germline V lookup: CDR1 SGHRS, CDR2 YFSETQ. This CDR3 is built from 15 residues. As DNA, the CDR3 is TGCGCCAGCAGCCCCGCCGGGACAGGGGGCGGGGAGCAGTACTTC. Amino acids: CASSPAGTGGGEQYF.

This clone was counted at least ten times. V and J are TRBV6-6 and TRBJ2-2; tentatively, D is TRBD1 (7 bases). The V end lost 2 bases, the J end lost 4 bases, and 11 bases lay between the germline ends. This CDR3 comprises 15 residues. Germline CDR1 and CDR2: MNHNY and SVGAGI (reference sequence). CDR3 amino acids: CASSYGQGGTGELFF. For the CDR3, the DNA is TGTGCCAGCAGTTACGGTCAGGGGGGCACCGGGGAGCTGTTTTTT.

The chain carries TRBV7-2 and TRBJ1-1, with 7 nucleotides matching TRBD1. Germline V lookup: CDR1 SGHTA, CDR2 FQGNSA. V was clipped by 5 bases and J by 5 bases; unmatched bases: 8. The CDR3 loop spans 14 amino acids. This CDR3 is CASSEGDRRTEAFF. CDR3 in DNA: TGTGCCAGCAGCGAAGGGGACAGAAGGACTGAAGCTTTCTTT.

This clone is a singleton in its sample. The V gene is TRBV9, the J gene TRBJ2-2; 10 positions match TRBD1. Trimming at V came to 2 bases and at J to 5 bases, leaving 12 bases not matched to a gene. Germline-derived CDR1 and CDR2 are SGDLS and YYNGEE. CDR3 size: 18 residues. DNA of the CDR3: TGTGCCAGCAGCGTGTTGGGACAGGGGATTGGGGGGACCGGGGAGCTGTTTTTT. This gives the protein CASSVLGQGIGGTGELFF.

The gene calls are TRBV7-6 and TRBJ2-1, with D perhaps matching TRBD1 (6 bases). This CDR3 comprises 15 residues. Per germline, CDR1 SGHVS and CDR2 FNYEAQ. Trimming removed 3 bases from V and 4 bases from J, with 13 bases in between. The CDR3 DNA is TGTGCCAGCAGCTTTTACCAAGGACAGTACAATGAGCAGTTCTTC. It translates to CASSFYQGQYNEQFF.